The clone carrying this T cell receptor (beta chain) counts as medium-sized. Bone marrow was sampled from every patient at the time of active disease. The data derive from a study of read filtering for tumor transcriptome and immune sequencing. About the study: Roughly 8 patients were R-ISS I, about 16 were R-ISS II, roughly 7 were R-ISS III. DNase treatment preceded whole-transcriptome library preparation. Per sample, TCR-region reads ranged about 4.05 to 10.27 million by IR-seq, roughly 85 to 1273 by RNA-seq.

The library was built from around 380 ng RNA with molecular barcoded adaptors for alpha/delta and beta/gamma chains. TCRdb reprocessed the reads via MiXCR and lists one record per CDR3 protein. The data hold over 45,000 distinct CDR3 sequences, with roughly 19% observed a single time. V trimming: 3 bases; J trimming: 10 bases; junction bases outside the gene matches: 5. Germline lookup yields CDR1 SEHNR and CDR2 FQNEAQ (reference sequence). This CDR3 comprises 14 residues. V is TRBV7-9 and J is TRBJ1-6; 8 positions match TRBD1. The receptor was derived from a donor at least 40 years old with multiple myeloma. The sequenced material came from a population of CD138-negative cells sorted from bone marrow. CDR3 loop: CASSFWTGPSPLHF. Here the CDR3 DNA reads TGTGCCAGCAGCTTCTGGACAGGGCCGTCACCCCTCCACTTT.